This T cell receptor beta chain was captured by sequencing in a study of technical replicates of blood from a few donors. Clones were sequenced by immunoSEQ multiplex PCR, and TCRdb holds only the in-frame ones, with some missing. The sample holds approximately 10,000 clones, over 85% seen once. Germline-derived CDR1 and CDR2 are SGHNT and YYREEE (reference sequence). Unmatched junction bases numbered 8, after V lost 1 base and J lost 5 bases. The CDR3 is made up of 16 amino acids. The sample was PBMCs. The receptor's source is a human donor in good health. The chain combines TRBV5-4 with TRBJ2-3; 9 bases are shared with TRBD2. The CDR3 DNA sequence: TGTGCCAGCAGCTTGTATTTAGCGGGAGTAATAGATACGCAGTATTTT. This gives the protein CASSLYLAGVIDTQYF.